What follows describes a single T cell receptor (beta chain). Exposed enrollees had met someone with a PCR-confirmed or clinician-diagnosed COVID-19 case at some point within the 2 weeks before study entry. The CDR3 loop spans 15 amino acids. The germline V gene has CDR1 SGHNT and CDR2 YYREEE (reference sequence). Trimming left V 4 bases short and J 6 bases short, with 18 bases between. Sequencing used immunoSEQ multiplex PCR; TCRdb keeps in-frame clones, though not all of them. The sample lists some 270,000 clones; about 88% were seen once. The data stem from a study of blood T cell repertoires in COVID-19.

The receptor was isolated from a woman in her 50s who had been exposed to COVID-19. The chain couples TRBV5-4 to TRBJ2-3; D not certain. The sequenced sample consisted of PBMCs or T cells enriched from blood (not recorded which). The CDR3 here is CASSRERGFVDTQYF. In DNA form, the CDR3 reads TGTGCCAGCAGCCGAGAGCGAGGATTTGTCGATACGCAGTATTTT.